The 3 T cell receptor beta chains given below trace back to one sample, sequenced in a study of CD8+CD57+ T cells in acquired aplastic anemia. Genomic DNA templated the TCR beta VDJ and CDR3 profiling. TCRdb re-called the reads with MiXCR, one entry per CDR3 protein. Altogether 150,000 to 200,000 distinct CDR3 sequences are present, around 50% being singletons, with the ten largest covering approximately 2.8%. Only patients with CD8+CD57+ cell expansion on flow cytometry were chosen for sequencing. The sample was sorted CD4+, CD8+, or CD8+CD57+ T cells (not recorded which) from PBMCs. These receptors were taken from a human donor with aplastic anemia.

The chain uses TRBV19 and TRBJ1-1; perhaps TRBD1 as D (5 bases). Germline values: CDR1 LNHDA, CDR2 SQIVND (reference sequence). Trimming left V 5 bases short and J 3 bases short, with 10 bases between. The CDR3 loop spans 13 amino acids. The CDR3 bases are TGTGCCAGTAGTGCGAGACAGCACACTGAAGCTTTCTTT. It is translated as CASSARQHTEAFF. Drawing the rest from reference TRBV19 and TRBJ1-1, the complete variable domain is DGGITQSPKYLFRKEGQNVTLSCEQNLNHDAMYWYRQDPGQGLRLIYYSQIVNDFQKGDIAEGYSVSREKKESFPLTVTSAQKNPTAFYLCASSARQHTEAFFGQGTRLTVV.

This clonotype was picked up one time. Given a much more abundant clone one base away, this may be a read error. The J gene is TRBJ1-5, the V gene TRBV5-6; 11 nucleotides line up with TRBD1. The CDR3 totals 15 residues. Germline CDR1 reads SGHDT; CDR2 reads YYEEEE. CDR3 in DNA: TGTGCCAGCAGCTCCTGGGACAGGGGGAATCGGCCCCAGCATTTT. Its protein product is CASSSWDRGNRPQHF.

The chain has TRBV20-1 and TRBJ2-3, with a weak D call TRBD2 (5 bases). The CDR3 extends over 15 amino acids. Trimming removed 3 bases at V and 6 bases at J, with 19 bases between. The V gene's germline CDR1 is DFQATT and CDR2 SNEGSKA (reference sequence). The DNA of the CDR3 is TGCAGTGCTAGGGCCAACGAGGGTAGCGCGGATACGCAGTATTTT. It yields the protein CSARANEGSADTQYF.